These 9 T cell receptor beta chains originate from one sample sequenced in a study of blood T cell repertoires in COVID-19. TCRdb's table, derived via immunoSEQ multiplex PCR, lists solely in-frame clones and lacks some. The sample includes about 120,000 clones, 65% to 85% of them seen just once. Sequenced: peripheral blood. Receptors were obtained from a man aged 50 or older with acute or convalescent COVID-19.

J is TRBJ2-2 and V is TRBV5-1; 8 nucleotides match TRBD1. The CDR3 length is 16 residues. The junction had 6 bases not matched to a gene; V was cut back by 4 bases and J by 1 base. Germline V lookup: CDR1 SGHRS, CDR2 YFSETQ. Here the CDR3 DNA reads TGCGCCAGCAGCCCCCGGACAGGGAGGAACACCGGGGAGCTGTTTTTT. This codes for CASSPRTGRNTGELFF. The whole variable domain, remainder taken from reference TRBV5-1 and TRBJ2-2, is KAGVTQTPRYLIKTRGQQVTLSCSPISGHRSVSWYQQTPGQGLQFLFEYFSETQRNKGNFPGRFSGRQFSNSRSEMNVSTLELGDSALYLCASSPRTGRNTGELFFGEGSRLTVL.

The chain has TRBV10-3 and TRBJ2-7, with 10 bases that match TRBD2. Germline-derived CDR1 and CDR2 are ENHRY and SYGVKD. V lost 11 bases and J lost 5; bases outside the gene matches: 9. This CDR3 contains 13 residues. CDR3 amino acids: CASTSGVIDEQYF. In DNA, the CDR3 is TGTGCCTCTACTAGCGGGGTGATCGACGAGCAGTACTTC.

This clone was picked up a small number of times. This chain links TRBV3-1 (or the pseudogene TRBV3-2) with TRBJ2-2, with 8 nucleotides matching TRBD1. With 4 bases clipped from V and 1 base from J, the junction kept 2 bases outside the gene matches. This CDR3 spans 15 amino acids. CDR1 and CDR2 from the germline V gene are LGHDT and YNNKEL (reference sequence). In DNA form, the CDR3 reads TGTGCCAGCAGCCCAGGGACAGGGAACACCGGGGAGCTGTTTTTT. It encodes CASSPGTGNTGELFF.

This clone showed up just once. V gene TRBV27 combines with J gene TRBJ1-2; D may be TRBD1 (5 bases). The ends were cut back, 0 bases at V and 3 bases at J, with 14 bases in the middle. This CDR3 has 16 residues. The germline CDR1 and CDR2 sequences are MNHEY and SMNVEV (reference sequence). The CDR3 is CASSLSAGRGYYGYTF. The CDR3 nucleotides are TGTGCCAGCAGTTTATCGGCTGGGCGGGGCTACTATGGCTACACCTTC.

The V call is TRBV5-6, the J call TRBJ2-7; the D gene is possibly TRBD1 (5 bases). There are 12 residues in the CDR3. Trimming stripped 4 bases from V and 6 bases from J, with 11 bases between. Germline CDR1 and CDR2: SGHDT and YYEEEE. CDR3 bases: TGTGCCAGCAGCGGTGGCAGGGCCGAGCAGTACTTC. Translation gives CASSGGRAEQYF.

This clone occurred once. V and J are TRBV6-5 and TRBJ2-7, with 11 bases aligning to TRBD1. CDR1 is MNHEY, CDR2 SVGAGI, per germline. V lost 5 bases, J lost 6 bases, and 9 bases stayed unmatched. The CDR3 has 15 residues. This chain's CDR3 is CASSHPTGTGGEQYF. Here the CDR3 DNA reads TGTGCCAGCAGTCACCCCACCGGGACAGGGGGCGAGCAGTACTTC.

V and J are TRBV19 and TRBJ1-1, with D possibly TRBD1 on 5 matching bases. There are 13 residues in the CDR3. Germline V gene data show CDR1 as LNHDA and CDR2 as SQIVND (reference sequence). V gave up 5 bases and J gave up 4 bases, with 11 bases separating them. The CDR3 bases are TGTGCCAGTAGTGGGGGGTTAGCCACTGAAGCTTTCTTT. This encodes CASSGGLATEAFF.

The chain couples TRBV12-3 or TRBV12-4 to TRBJ1-1, with 7 bases fitting TRBD1. CDR3 length equals 12 residues. J lost 7 bases, V lost 5 bases, and 4 bases had no gene match. The CDR3 reads CASSGTAIEAFF. Written as DNA, the CDR3 is TGTGCCAGCAGTGGGACAGCGATTGAAGCTTTCTTT.

The CDR3 region is CASSESGGGQPQHF. Written as DNA, the CDR3 is TGCGCCAGCAGTGAGTCAGGGGGCGGTCAGCCCCAGCATTTT. The chain employs TRBV10-2 and TRBJ1-5; TRBD1 matches 7 bases. CDR3 length: 14 amino acids. The V gene's germline CDR1 is WSHSY and CDR2 SAAADI. V shed 0 bases and J 6 bases; nucleotides not matched to a gene: 2.